This T cell receptor beta chain was documented in a study of T cell repertoires in cytomegalovirus infection. At the level of the study: From public TCR beta signatures came an indication of both CMV infection and matching HLA type.

This clonotype was counted a single time. Its specificity is unknown. A junction end diverges from the germline sequence, so it may reflect a read error. Each CDR3 protein gets one entry after TCRdb re-called the reads with MiXCR. The sample holds about 480,000 distinct CDR3 sequences, 33% seen once. The sequencing used cultured PBMCs, collected from culture after CMV antigen stimulation. This TCR came from a human donor in good health (CMV status not recorded). Some clones in this sample may be carry-over from other donors' samples.

The CDR3: CASRPPTNEKLFF. The CDR3 bases are TGTGCCAGTCGTCCCCCAACGAATGAAAAACTGTTTTTT. This chain connects TRBV6-6 to TRBJ1-4; D not resolved. This CDR3 spans 13 amino acids. The germline CDR1 and CDR2 sequences are MNHNY and SVGAGI (reference sequence).